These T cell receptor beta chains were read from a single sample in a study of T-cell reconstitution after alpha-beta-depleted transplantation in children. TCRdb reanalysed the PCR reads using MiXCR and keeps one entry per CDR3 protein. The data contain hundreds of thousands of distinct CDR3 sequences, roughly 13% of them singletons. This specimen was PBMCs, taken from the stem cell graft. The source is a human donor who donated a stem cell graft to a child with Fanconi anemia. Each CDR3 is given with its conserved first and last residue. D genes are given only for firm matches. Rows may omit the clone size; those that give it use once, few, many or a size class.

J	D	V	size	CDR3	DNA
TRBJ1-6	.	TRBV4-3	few	CASSQDGTANSPLHF	TGCGCCAGCAGCCAAGATGGAACAGCAAATTCACCCCTCCACTTT
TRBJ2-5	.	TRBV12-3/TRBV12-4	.	CASSLGNQLETQYF	TGTGCCAGCAGTTTAGGAAACCAGCTCGAGACCCAGTACTTC
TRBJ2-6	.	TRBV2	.	CANLGGANVLTF	TGTGCCAACTTGGGTGGGGCCAACGTCCTGACTTTC
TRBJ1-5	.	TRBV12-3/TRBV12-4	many	CASRSGGGNQPQHF	TGTGCCAGCAGGTCCGGGGGGGGTAATCAGCCCCAGCATTTT
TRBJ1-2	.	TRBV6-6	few	CASSPSDSGYTF	TGTGCCAGCAGCCCTTCGGATTCCGGCTACACCTTC
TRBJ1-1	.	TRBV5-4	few	CASSLAGSQNTEAFF	TGTGCCAGCAGCTTGGCGGGCAGCCAGAACACTGAAGCTTTCTTT
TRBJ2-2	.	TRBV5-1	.	CASSLVQVSAGELFF	TGCGCCAGCAGCTTGGTACAGGTTTCTGCCGGGGAGCTGTTTTTT
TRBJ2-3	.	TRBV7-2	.	CASSLVFGLSTDTQYF	TGTGCCAGCAGCTTAGTGTTCGGTTTAAGCACAGATACGCAGTATTTT
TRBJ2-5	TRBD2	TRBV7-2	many	CASSLSRAGGTQYF	TGTGCCAGCAGCCTCTCGAGGGCGGGGGGGACCCAGTACTTC
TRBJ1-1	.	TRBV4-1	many	CASSQRVGDTEAFF	TGCGCCAGCAGCCAAAGAGTTGGGGACACTGAAGCTTTCTTT
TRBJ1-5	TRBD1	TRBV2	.	CASRGLGQAGDQPQHF	TGTGCCAGCAGGGGTTTGGGACAGGCCGGCGATCAGCCCCAGCATTTT
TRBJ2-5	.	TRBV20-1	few	CSATPDHPQETQYF	TGCAGTGCTACCCCGGATCATCCACAAGAGACCCAGTACTTC
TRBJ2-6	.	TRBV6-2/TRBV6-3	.	CASSYSTILLGPGANVLTF	TGTGCCAGCAGTTACTCGACCATCTTGCTCGGGCCTGGGGCCAACGTCCTGACTTTC
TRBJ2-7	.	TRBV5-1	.	CASSLDRETYEQYF	TGCGCCAGCAGCTTGGACCGGGAGACCTACGAGCAGTACTTC
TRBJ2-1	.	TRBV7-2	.	CASSLEYSVYNEQFF	TGTGCCAGCAGCTTAGAATACTCCGTGTACAATGAGCAGTTCTTC